The 28 T cell receptor beta chains presented below share a single source sample, sequenced in a study of regulatory T cells in long-lasting Graves disease. Time point here: newly diagnosed GD, antithyroid drugs for less than 3 months. The TCR library was made from RNA extracted from PBMCs. Assembly of TCR beta libraries relied on iRepertoire HTBI primers together with Arm-PCR of CDR3 regions. TCRdb passed the multiplex PCR reads through MiXCR, listing each CDR3 protein once. The sample has roughly 610,000 distinct CDR3 sequences, about 16% seen once; the top ten hold about 12%. Separately, the same data were catalogued under a study of T cells in Graves' hyperthyroidism and ophthalmopathy.

Sequencing used peripheral blood mononuclear cells (PBMCs), obtained at new diagnosis, from a patient treated with antithyroid drugs. These TCRs come from a man between 18 and 35 years old with Graves disease.

This clonotype has a count of ten or more. The chain couples TRBV7-8 to TRBJ1-4, with D uncertain. The CDR3 length is 15 residues. Germline V gene lookup returns CDR1 SGHVS and CDR2 FQNEAQ. Trimming took off 0 bases at V and 3 bases at J, with 8 bases between the two ends. The CDR3 is CASSLAGRPNEKLFF. In nucleotides, the CDR3 is TGTGCCAGCAGCTTAGCGGGCAGACCTAATGAAAAACTGTTTTTT.

This clonotype was counted a few times. The chain is built from TRBV7-8 and TRBJ1-2; a possible D gene is TRBD1 (5 bases). Looked up from germline, CDR1 is SGHVS and CDR2 is FQNEAQ. V was clipped by 2 bases and J by 8 bases, with 12 bases between them. This CDR3 region has 13 residues. CDR3 DNA sequence: TGTGCCAGCAGCTTAAGGCCGAGGGACGGCTACACCTTC. It translates to CASSLRPRDGYTF.

This clonotype showed up many times. CDR3 residues: CSANLAGGINEQFF. As DNA, the CDR3 is TGCAGTGCTAACCTAGCGGGAGGTATCAATGAGCAGTTCTTC. V is TRBV20-1 and J is TRBJ2-1; TRBD2 aligns across 11 bases. CDR1 and CDR2 from the germline V gene are DFQATT and SNEGSKA (reference sequence). The CDR3 loop spans 14 amino acids. After removal of 4 bases from V and 6 bases from J, the junction contained 5 bases not matched to a gene.

The chain is built from TRBV20-1 and TRBJ1-2, with D possibly matching TRBD1 (5 bases). The CDR3 runs to 12 residues. V lost 5 bases to trimming and J lost 14 bases, with 21 bases between them. CDR1 and CDR2 from the germline V gene are DFQATT and SNEGSKA (reference sequence). Here the CDR3 DNA reads TGCAGTGCTGCCGACAGACCCGGGCGGGAAACCTTC. This gives the protein CSAADRPGRETF.

Only a few counts were recorded for this clonotype. The chain links TRBV29-1 to TRBJ2-2; D uncertain. The CDR3 totals 13 residues. Per the germline V gene, CDR1 is SQVTM and CDR2 is ANQGSEA. The CDR3 DNA follows: TGCAGGGCCGGAAACAAGCGTGCCGGGGAGCTGTTTTTT. It translates to CRAGNKRAGELFF.

Note on this clonotype: A much larger clone lies a single base off, so this may be a read error. The CDR3 protein is CAKGRETQYF. The CDR3 DNA reads TGTGCCAAAGGTCGAGAGACCCAGTACTTC. The chain combines TRBV11-2 with TRBJ2-5; D remains unclear. Germline CDR1 and CDR2: SGHAT and FQNNGV. Trimming removed 10 bases at V and 4 bases at J, with 7 bases between. The CDR3 is 10 amino acids.

The CDR3 reads CAISELGREGEQYF. As DNA, the CDR3 is TGTGCCATCAGTGAGTTGGGGCGGGAAGGGGAGCAGTACTTC. This chain connects TRBV10-3 to TRBJ2-7; the D gene is possibly TRBD2 (6 bases). V dropped 1 base and J dropped 7 bases, with 14 bases sitting between them. In germline, CDR1 is ENHRY, CDR2 SYGVKD. The CDR3 contains 14 residues.

There are many counts of this clonotype. The chain links TRBV20-1 to TRBJ2-1; D uncertain. The CDR3 contains 12 residues. Germline CDR1 DFQATT, CDR2 SNEGSKA (reference sequence). Trimming took 0 bases from V and 8 from J, leaving 8 bases between them. The CDR3 nucleotides are TGCAGTGCTAGAGATATGGTCGATGAGCAGTTCTTC. Residues: CSARDMVDEQFF.

Many counts were recorded for this clonotype. The CDR3: CASSEKGYSNQPQHF. The CDR3 DNA sequence: TGTGCCAGCAGTGAAAAAGGATATAGCAATCAGCCCCAGCATTTT. The J gene is TRBJ1-5, the V gene TRBV6-1; no reliable D call. The CDR3 runs to 15 residues. Germline V gene lookup returns CDR1 MNHNS and CDR2 SASEGT. The V gene lost 2 bases and the J gene lost 0 bases, with 8 bases spanning the gap.

This clonotype was seen repeatedly, ten times or more. This chain links TRBV28 with TRBJ1-2; unclear D gene. The CDR3 spans 12 residues. Germline loops: CDR1 MDHEN, CDR2 SYDVKM. Trimming shortened V by 7 bases and J by 6 bases, and 12 bases separated the two germline ends. The CDR3 region is CASNTLRDGYTF. The CDR3 DNA reads as TGTGCCAGCAATACACTAAGGGATGGCTACACCTTC.

The CDR3 DNA sequence: TGTGCCAGTGCCCAAGCTGGCAATCAGCCCCAGCATTTT. This translates into CASAQAGNQPQHF. The chain has TRBV19 and TRBJ1-5; D gene unclear. V was clipped by 8 bases and J by 2 bases, with 10 bases between them. This CDR3 is built from 13 residues. Germline-derived CDR1 and CDR2 are LNHDA and SQIVND (reference sequence).

This clonotype was counted only a few times. This sequence joins TRBV11-3 and TRBJ2-7; 7 bases agree with TRBD1. In germline, CDR1 is SGHNT, CDR2 YENEEA. CDR3 length: 15 residues. Losses at the gene ends were 5 bases for V and 2 bases for J; bases not matched to a gene: 9. The CDR3 nucleotides are TGTGCCAGCAGCCCACAGGGGACCCTTCCCTACGAGCAGTACTTC. Protein product: CASSPQGTLPYEQYF.

The V and J genes are TRBV5-6 and TRBJ2-7; 9 nucleotides match TRBD1. The ends lost 3 bases at V and 5 bases at J; junction bases unmatched: 12. Germline V gene data show CDR1 as SGHDT and CDR2 as YYEEEE. CDR3 length: 16 amino acids. The CDR3 bases are TGTGCCAGCAGCTCGGGACAGGGAGCTTTGGTCGACGAGCAGTACTTC. This codes for CASSSGQGALVDEQYF.

This clonotype has ten or more counts. The chain links TRBV6-1 to TRBJ2-1; D gene ambiguous. Between the trimmed V and J ends, which lost 3 bases and 7 bases, there was a span of 19 bases. CDR1 is MNHNS and CDR2 is SASEGT in the germline V gene. The CDR3 has 16 residues. The CDR3 sequence is CASSDSNSERRNEQFF. The CDR3 DNA follows: TGTGCCAGCAGTGACTCCAACAGCGAGCGTCGGAATGAGCAGTTCTTC.

A note on this clonotype: This could be a read error, since a much larger clone is one nucleotide away. CDR3 region: CASSYSGHLMNTKAFF. The CDR3 DNA sequence: TGTGCCAGCAGTTACTCGGGACACTTAATGAACACTAAAGCTTTCTTT. The chain has TRBV6-5 and TRBJ1-1; the D gene is possibly TRBD1 (6 bases). Germline lookup yields CDR1 MNHEY and CDR2 SVGAGI. This CDR3 spans 16 amino acids.

This clonotype was counted ten times or more. This chain joins TRBV5-1 and TRBJ1-2; D gene unclear. This CDR3 comprises 14 residues. CDR1 and CDR2 from the germline V gene are SGHRS and YFSETQ. V lost 0 bases, J lost 12 bases, and 18 bases lay in between. The CDR3 DNA reads TGCGCCAGCAGCTTGGCCCGAGAGGCCGACGGAAACACCTTC. Protein sequence: CASSLAREADGNTF.

This clonotype was detected ten times or more. The rearrangement links TRBV7-9 to TRBJ2-1, with TRBD2 identical over 8 bases. The length of the CDR3 is 17 residues. The V gene's germline CDR1 is SEHNR and CDR2 FQNEAQ (reference sequence). Trimming removed 1 base from V and 4 bases from J; junction bases left unmatched: 9. The CDR3 DNA sequence: TGTGCCAGCAGCTTAGTGTCTGGGACTAGACCTTACAATGAGCAGTTCTTC. It is translated as CASSLVSGTRPYNEQFF.

This sequence joins TRBV4-2 and TRBJ2-3, with a tentative D call TRBD2 (5 bases). This CDR3 region has 15 residues. V gave up 0 bases and J gave up 1 base, with 8 bases separating them. Germline lookup yields CDR1 LGHNA and CDR2 YNFKEQ. The CDR3 is CASSQEMRGTDTQYF. The CDR3 coding sequence is TGTGCCAGCAGCCAAGAGATGCGGGGCACAGATACGCAGTATTTT.

This clonotype appeared a few times. The chain has TRBV12-3 or TRBV12-4 and TRBJ2-2, with 9 positions matching TRBD1. The V segment lost 2 bases and the J segment 1 base; nucleotides outside the gene matches: 8. The CDR3 extends over 18 amino acids. CDR3 region: CASSLRDRAIKNTGELFF. CDR3 bases: TGTGCCAGCAGTTTAAGGGACAGGGCGATTAAGAACACCGGGGAGCTGTTTTTT.

This clonotype was detected ten times or more. This chain connects TRBV30 to TRBJ1-1; no clear D gene. The CDR3 is 14 amino acids. V gave up 2 bases and J gave up 1 base, with 11 bases separating them. CDR1 is GTSNPN and CDR2 is SVGIG in the germline V gene (reference sequence). CDR3 bases: TGTGCCTGGAGTCTCCTGCAATGGAACACTGAAGCTTTCTTT. Its translation is CAWSLLQWNTEAFF. The full variable domain, with the rest looked up from reference TRBV30 and TRBJ1-1, is SQTIHQWPATLVQPVGSPLSLECTVEGTSNPNLYWYRQAAGRGLQLLFYSVGIGQISSEVPQNLSASRPQDRQFILSSKKLLLSDSGFYLCAWSLLQWNTEAFFGQGTRLTVV.

This clonotype was counted at least ten times. The chain combines TRBV29-1 with TRBJ2-1; weak D call: TRBD1 (5 bases). This CDR3 contains 14 residues. The germline gives CDR1 SQVTM, CDR2 ANQGSEA. V shed 4 bases and J shed 7 bases, with 17 bases lying between them. The CDR3 DNA reads TGCAGCGTTGCCGGAAGGGGAAGAGAGAATGAGCAGTTCTTC. Protein sequence: CSVAGRGRENEQFF.

This clonotype was picked up many times. The gene calls are TRBV12-3 or TRBV12-4 and TRBJ1-2, with TRBD1 matching 9 bases. The length of the CDR3 is 11 residues. V shed 10 bases, J shed 8 bases, and the junction held 5 bases outside the gene matches. The CDR3 DNA reads TGTGCCACCGGGACAGGGAAGGGCTACACCTTC. The encoded protein is CATGTGKGYTF.

At least ten counts were recorded for this clonotype. The rearrangement uses TRBV5-1 and TRBJ1-5, with TRBD1 matching over 10 bases. The CDR3 is 14 amino acids. Per germline, CDR1 SGHRS and CDR2 YFSETQ. V dropped 0 bases and J dropped 11; count of bases not matched to a gene: 5. The CDR3 DNA sequence: TGCGCCAGCAGCTTGGCCGACAGGGGGCAAGCCCAGCATTTT. Translating it yields CASSLADRGQAQHF.

In this sample, this clonotype turned up a few times. V usage is TRBV6-5 and J usage is TRBJ2-7; maybe TRBD1 (6 bases). This CDR3 has 12 residues. The germline CDR1 and CDR2 sequences are MNHEY and SVGAGI. V was cut by 2 bases and J by 5 bases, with 7 bases left in between. CDR3 DNA sequence: TGTGCCAGCAGTTACCACAGGGACGAGCAGTACTTC. Protein sequence: CASSYHRDEQYF.

The V call is TRBV7-9, the J call TRBJ2-1; no definite D call. The V end was cut by 1 base, the J end by 4 bases, with 11 bases between. CDR1 is SEHNR, CDR2 FQNEAQ, per germline (reference sequence). The CDR3 extends over 15 amino acids. The CDR3 spells CASSLVQRWYNEQFF. Written as DNA, the CDR3 is TGTGCCAGCAGCTTAGTGCAGCGTTGGTACAATGAGCAGTTCTTC.

This clonotype has only a few counts. The chain recombines TRBV5-1 with TRBJ1-1; possibly TRBD1 for D (5 bases). The CDR3 runs to 14 residues. The V gene's germline CDR1 is SGHRS and CDR2 YFSETQ. Trimming left V 3 bases short and J 7 bases short, with 16 bases between. The CDR3 spells CASSWGTPMGEAFF. The CDR3 nucleotides are TGCGCCAGCAGCTGGGGGACCCCGATGGGTGAAGCTTTCTTT.

This clonotype was detected a few times. This sequence joins TRBV20-1 and TRBJ2-1; perhaps TRBD2 as D (7 bases). The V end was cut by 4 bases, the J end by 9 bases, with 22 bases between. Germline lookup yields CDR1 DFQATT and CDR2 SNEGSKA (reference sequence). CDR3 length: 15 residues. The CDR3 sequence: CSATEGGVASGEQFF. The CDR3 region has the DNA TGCAGTGCTACCGAGGGGGGGGTGGCTAGCGGTGAGCAGTTCTTC.

This clonotype was counted ten times or more. The V call is TRBV5-1, the J call TRBJ2-1; no reliable D call. CDR1 and CDR2 (germline): SGHRS, YFSETQ. V lost 1 base, J lost 3 bases, and 8 bases lay in between. The CDR3 consists of 14 residues. CDR3 nucleotides: TGCGCCAGCAGCTTGCGAGCAGACTACAATGAGCAGTTCTTC. This sequence encodes CASSLRADYNEQFF.